These 32 T cell receptor beta chains came from one sample sequenced in a study of T cell responses to AZD1222 COVID-19 vaccine. Profiling relied on immunoSEQ multiplex PCR, and the TCRdb table lists in-frame clones only, not all of them. The sample consists of 150,000 to 200,000 clones, nearly 95% of them appearing once. The starting material was peripheral blood, obtained on day 0 of AZD1222 vaccination. These receptors were collected from an adult in good health.

V gene TRBV27 combines with J gene TRBJ1-1; D is uncertain. The germline V and J ends were trimmed by 6 bases and 0 bases, with 11 bases remaining between them. CDR1 and CDR2 from the germline V gene are MNHEY and SMNVEV (reference sequence). The CDR3 is 14 amino acids. This chain's CDR3 is CASRETRMNTEAFF. CDR3 nucleotides: TGTGCCAGCAGGGAGACACGGATGAACACTGAAGCTTTCTTT.

The V gene is TRBV30, the J gene TRBJ1-2; perhaps TRBD1 as D (5 bases). Between the trimmed V and J ends, which lost 0 bases and 8 bases, there was a span of 13 bases. Germline lookup yields CDR1 GTSNPN and CDR2 SVGIG (reference sequence). The CDR3 has 13 residues. CDR3 DNA sequence: TGTGCCTGGAGTGTACGCCAGGGCTTCGGCTACACCTTC. It is translated as CAWSVRQGFGYTF.

The chain links TRBV6-5 to TRBJ1-3; D might be TRBD1 (5 bases). CDR3 size: 14 residues. CDR1 and CDR2 (germline): MNHEY, SVGAGI. V was trimmed by 6 bases and J by 7 bases, leaving 16 bases between them. The CDR3 region has the DNA TGTGCCAGCAGATCGGACGGGGGACGGAACACCATATATTTT. It translates to CASRSDGGRNTIYF.

This clone was found once. The DNA of the CDR3 is TGTGCCAGCAGCCGCGCGGTGGGGGGAAACACCATATATTTT. Its protein is CASSRAVGGNTIYF. This chain joins TRBV6-5 and TRBJ1-3, with D hard to call. Germline V gene data show CDR1 as MNHEY and CDR2 as SVGAGI. Deletions cut 6 bases from V and 4 bases from J, with 13 bases between. The CDR3 extends over 14 amino acids.

The V call is TRBV3-1 (or the pseudogene TRBV3-2), the J call TRBJ1-5, with TRBD1 matching 7 bases. The trim removed 2 bases at V and 3 bases at J, leaving 19 bases unmatched. CDR3 size: 20 residues. Germline V CDR1 and CDR2: LGHDT, YNNKEL (reference sequence). Written as DNA, the CDR3 is TGTGCCAGCAGCCAAACTCCCGGGACAGTCACAATCCCCGACAATCAGCCCCAGCATTTT. This translates into CASSQTPGTVTIPDNQPQHF.

The CDR3 coding sequence is TGTGCCTGGAGCGTGGGACAGGGGGCTGGAAACACCATATATTTT. It translates to CAWSVGQGAGNTIYF. The chain links TRBV30 to TRBJ1-3, with 11 bases that match TRBD1. Germline trimming cut 3 bases from V and 2 bases from J; bases unmatched to any gene: 3. The CDR3 covers 15 residues. CDR1 GTSNPN and CDR2 SVGIG come from the germline V gene (reference sequence).

This clone was detected only once. The rearrangement joins TRBV5-1 to TRBJ2-2, with 9 bases identical to TRBD1. Germline lookup yields CDR1 SGHRS and CDR2 YFSETQ. The ends lost 3 bases at V and 5 bases at J; junction bases unmatched: 8. The CDR3 consists of 16 residues. The CDR3 protein is CASSSTGGAETGELFF. The CDR3 DNA sequence: TGCGCCAGCAGCTCCACAGGGGGCGCCGAAACCGGGGAGCTGTTTTTT.

The rearrangement links TRBV5-6 to TRBJ2-7, with 8 bases fitting TRBD2. The V gene's germline CDR1 is SGHDT and CDR2 YYEEEE. V gave up 4 bases and J gave up 0 bases; unmatched junction bases: 3. The CDR3 runs 14 residues. CDR3 DNA: TGTGCCAGCAGCCGAAGCGGGGGCTCCTACGAGCAGTACTTC. Encoded protein: CASSRSGGSYEQYF.

This chain joins TRBV7-3 and TRBJ1-1; D uncertain. This CDR3 spans 16 amino acids. The ends were cut back, 0 bases at V and 1 base at J, with 12 bases in the middle. Germline loops: CDR1 SGHTA, CDR2 FQGTGA. In DNA, the CDR3 is TGTGCCAGCAGCTTAACGGAGGCCCGTACGAACACTGAAGCTTTCTTT. Translating gives CASSLTEARTNTEAFF.

The chain uses TRBV5-1 and TRBJ1-4, with D perhaps matching TRBD1 (6 bases). The germline gives CDR1 SGHRS, CDR2 YFSETQ. V was clipped by 4 bases and J by 7 bases, with 17 bases between them. The CDR3 is 15 amino acids. Written as DNA, the CDR3 is TGCGCCAGCAGCGCTATTGGGGGCGATATTGAAAAACTGTTTTTT. Its protein product is CASSAIGGDIEKLFF.

The chain links TRBV12-3 or TRBV12-4 to TRBJ1-2, with TRBD1 matching 8 bases. CDR3 length: 13 amino acids. V was pared by 8 bases and J by 2 bases, with 4 bases of the junction left unmatched. The CDR3 loop is CASGTGLNYGYTF. CDR3 DNA sequence: TGTGCCAGCGGGACAGGCCTAAACTATGGCTACACCTTC.

The chain has TRBV18 and TRBJ2-4; TRBD2 aligns across 11 bases. The CDR3 consists of 13 residues. V shed 1 base, J shed 14 bases, and the junction held 4 bases outside the gene matches. Germline V gives CDR1 KGHSH, CDR2 LQKENI. CDR3 bases: TGTGCCAGCTCACCACTAGCGGGGGGGCAAGAGTACTTC. This translates into CASSPLAGGQEYF.

The J gene is TRBJ2-2, the V gene TRBV5-4; 13 bases fit TRBD2. Losses at the gene ends were 1 base for V and 6 bases for J; bases not matched to a gene: 3. Germline loops: CDR1 SGHNT, CDR2 YYREEE (reference sequence). CDR3 length: 16 residues. CDR3 DNA: TGTGCCAGCAGCTTGACTAGCGGGGGGGCTCCCGGGGAGCTGTTTTTT. Its translation: CASSLTSGGAPGELFF.

The V call is TRBV7-3, the J call TRBJ2-1, with D uncertain. With 2 bases removed from V and 4 bases from J, the gap between germline ends came to 6 bases. Germline V gene lookup returns CDR1 SGHTA and CDR2 FQGTGA. The CDR3 is 13 amino acids. CDR3 residues: CASSLADYNEQFF. The CDR3 coding sequence is TGTGCCAGCAGCTTAGCAGATTACAATGAGCAGTTCTTC.

The chain has TRBV7-3 and TRBJ1-6, with D possibly matching TRBD1 (6 bases). Trimming left V 6 bases short and J 6 bases short, with 15 bases between. From germline, CDR1 is SGHTA and CDR2 FQGTGA. The CDR3 covers 15 residues. The CDR3 region is CASRGQPTPNSPLHF. CDR3 DNA: TGTGCCAGCAGAGGACAGCCCACTCCTAATTCACCCCTCCACTTT.

This clone was recorded only once. The CDR3 loop reads CATSELAGGLISLVDEQFF. CDR3 nucleotide sequence: TGTGCCACCAGTGAACTAGCGGGAGGGCTAATATCTCTCGTCGATGAGCAGTTCTTC. The chain uses TRBV24-1 and TRBJ2-1; 13 nucleotides agree with TRBD2. The CDR3 is 19 residues long. The V gene's germline CDR1 is KGHDR and CDR2 SFDVKD. V was pared by 4 bases and J by 8 bases, with 16 bases of the junction left unmatched.

This chain connects TRBV3-1 (or the pseudogene TRBV3-2) to TRBJ2-2; possible D gene TRBD2, 5 bases. Germline CDR1 reads LGHDT; CDR2 reads YNNKEL (reference sequence). Deletions cut 4 bases from V and 1 base from J, with 7 bases between. The length of the CDR3 is 14 residues. CDR3 sequence reads: CASSPRENTGELFF. Here the CDR3 DNA reads TGTGCCAGCAGCCCTCGGGAGAACACCGGGGAGCTGTTTTTT.

The J gene is TRBJ1-5, the V gene TRBV5-6, with D tentatively TRBD1 (5 bases). The CDR3 loop spans 15 amino acids. Germline CDR1 and CDR2: SGHDT and YYEEEE. The germline V and J ends were trimmed by 1 base and 2 bases, with 10 bases remaining between them. The CDR3 sequence is CASSLIQGGNQPQHF. For the CDR3, the DNA is TGTGCCAGCAGCTTGATTCAGGGTGGCAATCAGCCCCAGCATTTT.

The chain employs TRBV5-6 and TRBJ2-3; 8 bases agree with TRBD2. The CDR3 has 15 amino acids. CDR1 and CDR2 (germline): SGHDT, YYEEEE. After removal of 1 base from V and 6 bases from J, the junction contained 7 bases not matched to a gene. This CDR3 is CASSLHLSGTDTQYF. The DNA of the CDR3 is TGTGCCAGCAGCTTGCATCTTAGCGGGACTGATACGCAGTATTTT.

The CDR3 nucleotides read TGTGCCAGCAGTTTAGGGTACAATGAGCAGTTCTTC. It is translated as CASSLGYNEQFF. V gene TRBV12-3 or TRBV12-4 combines with J gene TRBJ2-1; no reliable D call. The CDR3 contains 12 residues. Trimming shortened V by 1 base and J by 4 bases, and 2 bases separated the two germline ends.

V and J are TRBV5-1 and TRBJ2-1; 14 nucleotides agree with TRBD2. Germline CDR1 is SGHRS and CDR2 is YFSETQ. The CDR3 is 16 amino acids. Trimming took 3 bases from V and 6 from J; bases not matched to a gene: 5. The chain's CDR3 is CASSSGLAGVPNEQFF. The CDR3 DNA is TGCGCCAGCAGCTCGGGACTAGCGGGAGTCCCCAATGAGCAGTTCTTC.

V is TRBV21-1 and J is TRBJ2-7; TRBD1 reflects the table's D call only, with no check against the DNA. TRBV21-1 is a listed pseudogene. CDR3 length equals 17 residues. CDR3 DNA sequence: TGTGCCAGCAGCAAAGCGTTCGGGACACGTCCCACCTACGAGCAGTACTTC. Translated, it gives CASSKAFGTRPTYEQYF.

V gene TRBV2 combines with J gene TRBJ2-3; D remains ambiguous. Germline CDR1 and CDR2: SNHLY and FYNNEI. With 7 bases removed from V and 0 bases from J, the gap between germline ends came to 8 bases. CDR3 length: 13 amino acids. CDR3 in amino acids: CASIGDSTDTQYF. The CDR3 DNA follows: TGTGCCAGCATAGGAGACAGCACAGATACGCAGTATTTT.

This clone occurred a few times. The chain carries TRBV7-9 and TRBJ1-4, with 10 nucleotides matching TRBD1. The ends lost 5 bases at V and 2 bases at J; junction bases unmatched: 11. This CDR3 is 18 amino acids long. Germline lookup yields CDR1 SEHNR and CDR2 FQNEAQ (reference sequence). This CDR3 is CASSATGTGVDTNEKLFF. In DNA, the CDR3 is TGTGCCAGCAGCGCCACCGGGACAGGGGTTGACACTAATGAAAAACTGTTTTTT.

CDR3 DNA: TGTGCCAGCAGCCCGACTAGCGGGGCCGGGGAGCTGTTTTTT. Translated, it gives CASSPTSGAGELFF. The chain has TRBV7-8 and TRBJ2-2; TRBD2 aligns across 11 bases. This CDR3 region has 14 residues. Per germline, CDR1 SGHVS and CDR2 FQNEAQ. V was clipped by 5 bases and J by 6 bases; unmatched bases: 2.

The table lists this clone with a count of one. CDR3 sequence: CASRLTGGSRTNEKLFF. The CDR3 DNA sequence: TGTGCCAGCAGATTGACAGGGGGTAGTAGAACTAATGAAAAACTGTTTTTT. The chain combines TRBV5-5 with TRBJ1-4, with 9 bases matching TRBD1. Germline CDR1 and CDR2: SGHKS and YYEKEE (reference sequence). The CDR3 length is 17 residues. V trimming: 5 bases; J trimming: 1 base; junction bases outside the gene matches: 9.

The chain uses TRBV5-1 and TRBJ2-5, with TRBD2 identical over 13 bases. Losses at the gene ends were 2 bases for V and 0 bases for J; bases not matched to a gene: 4. The CDR3 is 17 amino acids. CDR1 and CDR2 (germline): SGHRS, YFSETQ. The CDR3, as DNA: TGCGCCAGCAGCTTAGGACTAGCGGGAGACCACCAAGAGACCCAGTACTTC. Protein product: CASSLGLAGDHQETQYF.

The chain couples TRBV5-5 to TRBJ1-4, with D hard to call. Germline V gene data show CDR1 as SGHKS and CDR2 as YYEKEE (reference sequence). This CDR3 spans 11 amino acids. Trimming removed 4 bases from V and 13 bases from J, with 11 bases in between. In DNA, the CDR3 is TGTGCCAGCAGCATAAACGAAGGACTGTTTTTT. Protein sequence: CASSINEGLFF.

This chain connects TRBV27 to TRBJ1-6; D not resolved. Germline V CDR1 and CDR2: MNHEY, SMNVEV (reference sequence). This CDR3 spans 13 amino acids. The V and J ends lost 9 bases and 6 bases respectively, with 12 bases between them. The CDR3 reads CASQLLLNSPLHF. As DNA, the CDR3 is TGTGCCAGTCAGCTACTCCTTAATTCACCCCTCCACTTT.

The rearrangement links TRBV4-1 to TRBJ2-7; no firm D call. Germline CDR1 reads MGHRA; CDR2 reads YSYEKL. The V and J ends lost 1 base and 2 bases respectively, with 6 bases between them. The CDR3 spans 13 residues. As DNA, the CDR3 is TGCGCCAGCAGCCAAGTCGCAGCCTACGAGCAGTACTTC. The encoded protein is CASSQVAAYEQYF.

This clone was seen many times. The chain has TRBV14 and TRBJ2-7; the D is unclear. CDR3 length: 16 residues. The ends were cut back, 1 base at V and 1 base at J, with 14 bases in the middle. The V gene's germline CDR1 is SGHDN and CDR2 FVKESK. CDR3 region: CASSQVESPRSYEQYF. Here the CDR3 DNA reads TGTGCCAGCAGCCAAGTAGAGTCTCCCCGATCCTACGAGCAGTACTTC.

The chain has TRBV18 and TRBJ1-1; the D gene is possibly TRBD1 (6 bases). Trimming pared 2 bases from V and 0 bases from J, leaving 13 bases between. Germline loops: CDR1 KGHSH, CDR2 LQKENI. The CDR3 length is 16 residues. The CDR3 here is CASSPYRTDLNTEAFF. CDR3 in DNA: TGTGCCAGCTCACCATATCGGACAGATTTGAACACTGAAGCTTTCTTT. The full variable domain, its missing parts supplied by reference TRBV18 and TRBJ1-1, is NAGVMQNPRHLVRRRGQEARLRCSPMKGHSHVYWYRQLPEEGLKFMVYLQKENIIDESGMPKERFSAEFPKEGPSILRIQQVVRGDSAAYFCASSPYRTDLNTEAFFGQGTRLTVV.